This T cell receptor beta chain was found in a study of cytomegalovirus exposure and HLA in healthy donors. Notes on the study in general: Evidence from a later analysis indicated that most CMV-associated TCR beta chains looked HLA-restricted.

Despite likely unrecorded immune exposures, the donors were nominally healthy at the time of sampling. PCR involved 60 Vbeta and 13 Jbeta primers. TCRdb's copy holds only in-frame clones and misses some; the assay was immunoSEQ multiplex PCR. The sample contains about 160,000 clones, less than 85% of which appear only once. Comments on this clone: Its target is not known.

The germline V gene has CDR1 SGHRS and CDR2 YFSETQ. The CDR3 is 14 residues long. V dropped 4 bases and J dropped 6; count of bases not matched to a gene: 4. The chain employs TRBV5-1 and TRBJ1-4; 9 bases agree with TRBD1. This clonotype originated in a man in his forties in good health and CMV-seronegative. Sequences were obtained from PBMCs. The CDR3 DNA reads TGCGCCAGCAGCGAACAGGGGGCCCATGAAAAACTGTTTTTT. The encoded protein is CASSEQGAHEKLFF.